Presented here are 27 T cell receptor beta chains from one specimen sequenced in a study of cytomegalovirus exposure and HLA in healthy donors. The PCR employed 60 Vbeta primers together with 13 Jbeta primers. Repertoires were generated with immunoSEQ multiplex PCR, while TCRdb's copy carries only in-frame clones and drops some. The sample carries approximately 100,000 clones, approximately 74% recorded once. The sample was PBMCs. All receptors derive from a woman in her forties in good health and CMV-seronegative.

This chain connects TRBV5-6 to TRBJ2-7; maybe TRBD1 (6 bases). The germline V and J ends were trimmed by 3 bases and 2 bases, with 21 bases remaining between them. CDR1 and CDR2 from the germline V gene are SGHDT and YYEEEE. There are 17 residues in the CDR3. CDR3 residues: CASSYPHYRVDPYEQYF. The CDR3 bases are TGTGCCAGCAGCTATCCACACTACAGGGTCGACCCCTACGAGCAGTACTTC.

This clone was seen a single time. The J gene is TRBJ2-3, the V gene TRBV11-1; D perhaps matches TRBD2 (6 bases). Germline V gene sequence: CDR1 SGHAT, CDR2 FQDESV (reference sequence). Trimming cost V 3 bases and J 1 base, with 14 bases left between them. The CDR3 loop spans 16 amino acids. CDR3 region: CASSFRRVFRTDTQYF. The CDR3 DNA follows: TGTGCCAGCAGCTTCAGGAGGGTGTTTCGCACAGATACGCAGTATTTT. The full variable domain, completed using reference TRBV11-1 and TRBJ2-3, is EAEVAQSPRYKITEKSQAVAFWCDPISGHATLYWYRQILGQGPELLVQFQDESVVDDSQLPKDRFSAERLKGVDSTLKIQPAELGDSAMYLCASSFRRVFRTDTQYFGPGTRLTVL.

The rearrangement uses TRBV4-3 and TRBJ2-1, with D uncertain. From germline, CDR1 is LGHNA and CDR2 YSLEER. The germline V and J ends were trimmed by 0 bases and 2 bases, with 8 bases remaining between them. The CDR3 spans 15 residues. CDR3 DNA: TGCGCCAGCAGCCAAGACGGTTCGACCTACAATGAGCAGTTCTTC. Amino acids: CASSQDGSTYNEQFF.

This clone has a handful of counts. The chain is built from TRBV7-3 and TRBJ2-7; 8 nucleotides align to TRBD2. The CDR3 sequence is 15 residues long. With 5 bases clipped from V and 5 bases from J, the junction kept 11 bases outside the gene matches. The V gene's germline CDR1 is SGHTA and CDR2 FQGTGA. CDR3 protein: CASSPYGRAENEQYF. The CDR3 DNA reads TGTGCCAGCAGCCCCTACGGGAGGGCCGAAAACGAGCAGTACTTC. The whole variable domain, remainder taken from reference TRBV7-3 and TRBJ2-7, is GAGVSQTPSNKVTEKGKYVELRCDPISGHTALYWYRQSLGQGPEFLIYFQGTGAADDSGLPNDRFFAVRPEGSVSTLKIQRTERGDSAVYLCASSPYGRAENEQYFGPGTRLTVT.

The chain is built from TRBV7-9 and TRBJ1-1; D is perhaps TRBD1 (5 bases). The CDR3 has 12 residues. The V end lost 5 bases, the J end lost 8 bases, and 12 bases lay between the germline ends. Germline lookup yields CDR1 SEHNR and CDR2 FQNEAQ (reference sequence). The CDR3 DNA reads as TGTGCCAGCAGCCAGGGTAAAGGAGAAGCTTTCTTT. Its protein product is CASSQGKGEAFF. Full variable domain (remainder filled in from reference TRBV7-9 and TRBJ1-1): DTGVSQNPRHKITKRGQNVTFRCDPISEHNRLYWYRQTLGQGPEFLTYFQNEAQLEKSRLLSDRFSAERPKGSFSTLEIQRTEQGDSAMYLCASSQGKGEAFFGQGTRLTVV.

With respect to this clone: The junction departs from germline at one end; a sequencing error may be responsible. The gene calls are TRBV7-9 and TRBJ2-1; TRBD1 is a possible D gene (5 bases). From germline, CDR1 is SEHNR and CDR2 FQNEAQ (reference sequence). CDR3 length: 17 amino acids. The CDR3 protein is CSSSLGVSRVSVDEQFF. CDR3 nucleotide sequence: TGTTCCAGCAGCTTAGGAGTCAGCAGGGTCAGTGTCGATGAGCAGTTCTTC.

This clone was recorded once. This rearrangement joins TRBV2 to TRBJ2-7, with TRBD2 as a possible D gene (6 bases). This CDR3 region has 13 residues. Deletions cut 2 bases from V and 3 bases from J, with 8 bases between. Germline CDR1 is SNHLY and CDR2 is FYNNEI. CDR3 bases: TGTGCCAGCAGTGAAATGGGGGGCTACGAGCAGTACTTC. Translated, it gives CASSEMGGYEQYF. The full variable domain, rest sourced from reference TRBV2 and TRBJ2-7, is EPEVTQTPSHQVTQMGQEVILRCVPISNHLYFYWYRQILGQKVEFLVSFYNNEISEKSEIFDDQFSVERPDGSNFTLKIRSTKLEDSAMYFCASSEMGGYEQYFGPGTRLTVT.

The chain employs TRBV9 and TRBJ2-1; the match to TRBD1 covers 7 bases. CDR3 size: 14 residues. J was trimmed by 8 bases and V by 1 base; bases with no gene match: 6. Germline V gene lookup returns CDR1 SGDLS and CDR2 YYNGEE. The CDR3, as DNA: TGTGCCAGCAGCGTATTCGGACAGGACGATGAGCAGTTCTTC. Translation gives CASSVFGQDDEQFF.

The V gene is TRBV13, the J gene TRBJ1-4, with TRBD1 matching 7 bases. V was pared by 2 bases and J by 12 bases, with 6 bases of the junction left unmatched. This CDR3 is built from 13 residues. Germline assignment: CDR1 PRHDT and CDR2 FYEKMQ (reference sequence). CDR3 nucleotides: TGTGCCAGCAGCTTATTGAGGGGGCTAGAACTGTTTTTT. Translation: CASSLLRGLELFF.

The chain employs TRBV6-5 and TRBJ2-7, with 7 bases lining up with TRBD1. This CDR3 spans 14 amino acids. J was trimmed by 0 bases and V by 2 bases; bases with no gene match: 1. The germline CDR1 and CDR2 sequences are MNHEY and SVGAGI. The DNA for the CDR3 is TGTGCCAGCAGTTACGGGGACAGCTCCTACGAGCAGTACTTC. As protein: CASSYGDSSYEQYF.

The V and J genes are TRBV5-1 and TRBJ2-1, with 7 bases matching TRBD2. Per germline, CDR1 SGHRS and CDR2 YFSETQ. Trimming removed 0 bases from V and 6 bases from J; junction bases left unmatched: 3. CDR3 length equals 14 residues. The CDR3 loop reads CASSLGLAVNEQFF. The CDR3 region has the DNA TGCGCCAGCAGCTTGGGGCTAGCGGTCAATGAGCAGTTCTTC.

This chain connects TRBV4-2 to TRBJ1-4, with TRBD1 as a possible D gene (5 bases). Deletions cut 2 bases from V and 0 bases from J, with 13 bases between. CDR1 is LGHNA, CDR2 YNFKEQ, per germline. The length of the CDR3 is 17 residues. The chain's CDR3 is CASSQNRGVATNEKLFF. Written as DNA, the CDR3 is TGTGCCAGCAGCCAAAACCGGGGGGTGGCAACTAATGAAAAACTGTTTTTT.

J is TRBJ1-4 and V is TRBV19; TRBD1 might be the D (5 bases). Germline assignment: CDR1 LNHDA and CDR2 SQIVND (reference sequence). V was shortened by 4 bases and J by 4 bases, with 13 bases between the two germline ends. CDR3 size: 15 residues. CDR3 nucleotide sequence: TGTGCCAGTAGTACTAGACAGAAGTATAATGAAAAACTGTTTTTT. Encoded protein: CASSTRQKYNEKLFF.

The CDR3 here is CATSRLEAQPQHF. The DNA of the CDR3 is TGTGCCACCAGCAGATTGGAGGCCCAGCCCCAGCATTTT. The gene calls are TRBV15 and TRBJ1-5; no clear D gene. Germline V gene data show CDR1 as LNHNV and CDR2 as YYDKDF (reference sequence). Trimming shortened V by 2 bases and J by 7 bases, and 9 bases separated the two germline ends. CDR3 length: 13 residues.

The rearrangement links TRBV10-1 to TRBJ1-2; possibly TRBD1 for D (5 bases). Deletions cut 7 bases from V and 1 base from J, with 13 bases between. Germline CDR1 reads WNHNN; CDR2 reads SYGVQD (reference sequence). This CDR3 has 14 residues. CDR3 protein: CASTGTHDNYGYTF. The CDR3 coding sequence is TGCGCCAGCACCGGGACTCATGATAACTATGGCTACACCTTC.

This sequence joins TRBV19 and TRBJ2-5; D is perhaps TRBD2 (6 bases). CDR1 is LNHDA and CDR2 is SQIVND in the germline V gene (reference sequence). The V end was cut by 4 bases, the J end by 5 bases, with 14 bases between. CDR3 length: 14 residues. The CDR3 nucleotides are TGTGCCAGTAGTAGAGCCGTTCGGGGGGAGACCCAGTACTTC. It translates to CASSRAVRGETQYF. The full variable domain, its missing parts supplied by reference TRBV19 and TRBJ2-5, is DGGITQSPKYLFRKEGQNVTLSCEQNLNHDAMYWYRQDPGQGLRLIYYSQIVNDFQKGDIAEGYSVSREKKESFPLTVTSAQKNPTAFYLCASSRAVRGETQYFGPGTRLLVL.

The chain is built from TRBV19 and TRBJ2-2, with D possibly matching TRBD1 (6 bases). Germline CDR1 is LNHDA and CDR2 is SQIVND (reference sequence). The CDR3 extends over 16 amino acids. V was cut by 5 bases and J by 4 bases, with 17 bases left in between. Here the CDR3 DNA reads TGTGCCAGTAGTCCCTGGACAGAGGTCATCACCGGGGAGCTGTTTTTT. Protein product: CASSPWTEVITGELFF.

The CDR3 sequence is CASSPRVATGGDTQYF. As DNA, the CDR3 is TGTGCCAGCAGCCCCCGGGTGGCCACCGGGGGAGATACGCAGTATTTT. The gene calls are TRBV7-9 and TRBJ2-3; weak D call: TRBD2 (6 bases). CDR1 and CDR2 from the germline V gene are SEHNR and FQNEAQ (reference sequence). Trimming took off 5 bases at V and 5 bases at J, with 20 bases between the two ends. The CDR3 consists of 16 residues.

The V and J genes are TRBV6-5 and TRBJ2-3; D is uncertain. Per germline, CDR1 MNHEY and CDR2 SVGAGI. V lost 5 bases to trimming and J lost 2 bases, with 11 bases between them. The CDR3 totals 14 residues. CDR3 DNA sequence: TGTGCCAGCAGTCCTCTTAGCTCCACAGATACGCAGTATTTT. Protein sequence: CASSPLSSTDTQYF.

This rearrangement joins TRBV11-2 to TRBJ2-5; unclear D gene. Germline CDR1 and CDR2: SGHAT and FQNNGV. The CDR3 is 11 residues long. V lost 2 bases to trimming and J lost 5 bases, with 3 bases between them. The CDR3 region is CASSLSETQYF. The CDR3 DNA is TGTGCCAGCAGCTTAAGCGAGACCCAGTACTTC.

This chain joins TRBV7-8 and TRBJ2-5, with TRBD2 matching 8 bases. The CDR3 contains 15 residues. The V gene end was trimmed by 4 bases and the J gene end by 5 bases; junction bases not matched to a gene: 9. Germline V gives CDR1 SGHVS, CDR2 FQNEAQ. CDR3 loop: CASSSSRLAHETQYF. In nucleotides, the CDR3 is TGTGCCAGCAGCTCATCCCGACTAGCGCACGAGACCCAGTACTTC.

In DNA form, the CDR3 reads TGTGCCAGCAGCTTGATAGGACAGGGGATCAATGAGCAGTTCTTC. Translating gives CASSLIGQGINEQFF. V is TRBV5-8 and J is TRBJ2-1; 9 bases line up with TRBD1. V trimming: 1 base; J trimming: 6 bases; junction bases outside the gene matches: 5. The CDR3 has 15 amino acids. Germline CDR1 is SGHTS and CDR2 is YDEGEE.

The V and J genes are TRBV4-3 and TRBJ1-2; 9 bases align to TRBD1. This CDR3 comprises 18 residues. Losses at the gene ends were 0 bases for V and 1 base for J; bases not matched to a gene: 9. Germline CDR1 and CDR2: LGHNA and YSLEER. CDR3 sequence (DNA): TGCGCCAGCAGCCAAGATAGGACAGGGGCCGTACTTAACTATGGCTACACCTTC. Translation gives CASSQDRTGAVLNYGYTF.

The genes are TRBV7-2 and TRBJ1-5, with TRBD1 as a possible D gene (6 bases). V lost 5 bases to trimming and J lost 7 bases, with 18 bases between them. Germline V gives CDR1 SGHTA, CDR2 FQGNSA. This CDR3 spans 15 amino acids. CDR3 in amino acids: CASSRLQGQGQPQHF. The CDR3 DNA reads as TGTGCCAGCAGCCGTCTTCAGGGGCAGGGGCAGCCCCAGCATTTT.

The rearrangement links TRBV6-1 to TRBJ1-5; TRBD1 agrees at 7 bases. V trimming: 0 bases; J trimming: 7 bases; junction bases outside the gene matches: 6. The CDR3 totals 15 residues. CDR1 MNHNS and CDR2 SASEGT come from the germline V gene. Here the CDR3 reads CASSEAGGKKQPQHF. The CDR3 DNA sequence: TGTGCCAGCAGTGAAGCAGGGGGCAAGAAGCAGCCCCAGCATTTT.

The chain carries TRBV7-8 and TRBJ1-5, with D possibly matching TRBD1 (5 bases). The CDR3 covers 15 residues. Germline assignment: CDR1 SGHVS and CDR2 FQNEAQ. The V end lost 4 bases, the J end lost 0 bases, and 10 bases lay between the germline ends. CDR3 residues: CASSSTVLSNQPQHF. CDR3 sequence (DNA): TGTGCCAGCAGCTCGACAGTTCTTAGCAATCAGCCCCAGCATTTT.

CDR3 DNA sequence: TGTGCCAGCAGCTCTCCCGGGAACCCTTATACGCAGTATTTT. As protein: CASSSPGNPYTQYF. The chain joins TRBV7-9 to TRBJ2-3; D may be TRBD2 (5 bases). Per the germline V gene, CDR1 is SEHNR and CDR2 is FQNEAQ (reference sequence). This CDR3 comprises 14 residues. The V end lost 4 bases, the J end lost 7 bases, and 15 bases lay between the germline ends.